The following is a TCR beta chain sequence with its context. There are a few counts of this clonotype. There is no known antigen for this receptor. No much larger clone is present one base from it, and per-base qualities are unavailable. The data were obtained in a study of T cell repertoires in cytomegalovirus infection (dated by TCRdb to the late 2010s). Regarding the study in general: Because public TCR beta signatures pointed to carriage of CMV infection together with the matching HLA type, the HLA type of each donor mattered for the analysis.

The reads were generated on an Illumina HiSeq 1500. In TCRdb, the public reads were trimmed at Q25 with fastp and aligned with MiXCR, with productive beta chains retained. Merged by CDR3 protein, the rows form single entries marked with the most common genes and DNA. In this sample the table shows about 97,000 distinct CDR3 sequences, 16% of which occur a single time. The leading ten clones occupy 8% of the sample. Study-level results and caveats: The ex vivo response was dominated by HLA-C-restricted CMV-specific TCR beta clonotypes, which also provided the single most frequent clonotype in two of eight donors. Carriers of CMV infection plus the relevant HLA type were discriminated by the cumulative frequency of public TCR beta family members in the study cohort and in an independent roughly 370-donor cohort.

The junction shows trimming of 2 bases on V and 12 bases on J, plus 20 bases between the germline ends. Reading from cysteine to phenylalanine, the CDR3 counts 15 amino acids. The entry retains the CDR3 DNA only, 45 bases that are in frame from base 1. The germline V gene encodes CDR1 MDHEN and CDR2 SYDVKM. Sample: PBMCs. The rearranged chain carries TRBV28 and TRBJ2-1, and the D gene may be TRBD1, 6 bases matching. This clonotype was sampled from a human donor in good health (CMV status not recorded). Some clones in this sample may be carry-over from other donors' samples. CDR3 sequence: CASSLRGSNLGGQFF. The nucleotide sequence is given as TGTGCCAGCAGTTTAAGGGGGTCGAATTTGGGTGGGCAGTTCTTC.